One sample yielded the 30 T cell receptor beta chains listed below, sequenced in a study of cytomegalovirus exposure and HLA in healthy donors. The PCR was carried out with 60 Vbeta primers and 13 Jbeta primers. Clones were sequenced by immunoSEQ multiplex PCR, and TCRdb holds only the in-frame ones, with some missing. Altogether some 180,000 clones are present, about 80% being singletons, with the ten largest covering more than 1.5%. What was sequenced was PBMCs. The receptors stem from a man aged 35-49 years in good health and CMV-seronegative.

V and J are TRBV6-1 and TRBJ2-2; unclear D gene. The length of the CDR3 is 12 residues. Looked up from germline, CDR1 is MNHNS and CDR2 is SASEGT. The V end was cut by 8 bases, the J end by 5 bases, with 9 bases between. CDR3: CASSYWTGELFF. The CDR3 nucleotides are TGTGCCAGCTCGTACTGGACCGGGGAGCTGTTTTTT.

The chain has TRBV4-3 and TRBJ2-1; 14 nucleotides align to TRBD2. V lost 6 bases and J lost 7; bases outside the gene matches: 5. The V gene's germline CDR1 is LGHNA and CDR2 YSLEER. The CDR3 contains 15 residues. CDR3 sequence: CASRGTSGSWNEQFF. Here the CDR3 DNA reads TGCGCCAGCAGGGGGACTAGCGGGAGTTGGAATGAGCAGTTCTTC.

The V gene is TRBV28, the J gene TRBJ2-2; 15 bases are a match to TRBD2. V was clipped by 6 bases and J by 4 bases; unmatched bases: 3. CDR1 is MDHEN and CDR2 is SYDVKM in the germline V gene. This CDR3 has 16 residues. Here the CDR3 reads CASRVGLAGGTGELFF. The CDR3 coding sequence is TGTGCCAGCAGGGTGGGACTAGCGGGAGGCACCGGGGAGCTGTTTTTT.

V usage is TRBV21-1 and J usage is TRBJ1-3. TRBV21-1 is an annotated pseudogene. The length of the CDR3 is 15 residues. The CDR3 DNA sequence: TGTGCCAGCAGCAAAGGGGGAGGGAATGGAAACACCATATATTTT. Amino acid sequence: CASSKGGGNGNTIYF.

The chain links TRBV28 to TRBJ2-5; the D gene is possibly TRBD1 (6 bases). Germline lookup yields CDR1 MDHEN and CDR2 SYDVKM. Trimming took 2 bases from V and 4 from J, leaving 11 bases between them. CDR3 size: 14 residues. The CDR3 sequence: CASSLGGRAETQYF. DNA for the CDR3: TGTGCCAGCAGTTTAGGGGGCCGCGCAGAGACCCAGTACTTC.

The chain uses TRBV9 and TRBJ1-2; 7 bases are a match to TRBD1. The CDR3 is 14 residues long. The V segment lost 4 bases and the J segment 2 bases; nucleotides outside the gene matches: 5. CDR1 and CDR2 from the germline V gene are SGDLS and YYNGEE. CDR3 protein: CASSPQTGNYGYTF. CDR3 DNA: TGTGCCAGCAGCCCTCAGACAGGGAACTATGGCTACACCTTC.

CDR3 nucleotides: TGTGCCAGCACCACGTCGTGGAGAGATACGCAGTATTTT. As protein: CASTTSWRDTQYF. This chain connects TRBV5-4 to TRBJ2-3; D is unresolved. The CDR3 is made up of 13 amino acids. In germline, CDR1 is SGHNT, CDR2 YYREEE (reference sequence). The V end lost 6 bases, the J end lost 5 bases, and 13 bases lay between the germline ends.

V and J are TRBV27 and TRBJ1-2; the D is unclear. Germline loops: CDR1 MNHEY, CDR2 SMNVEV (reference sequence). The CDR3 totals 13 residues. V lost 5 bases, J lost 4 bases, and 11 bases lay in between. Written as DNA, the CDR3 is TGTGCCAGCAGTCTCTCGCGGAGCTATGGCTACACCTTC. This gives the protein CASSLSRSYGYTF.

The chain is built from TRBV4-2 and TRBJ1-3; D might be TRBD1 (6 bases). V was clipped by 4 bases and J by 0 bases, with 13 bases between them. The length of the CDR3 is 16 residues. Germline V lookup: CDR1 LGHNA, CDR2 YNFKEQ. The CDR3 protein is CASSLEVQGSGNTIYF. The CDR3 DNA is TGTGCCAGCAGCCTCGAGGTACAGGGCTCTGGAAACACCATATATTTT.

V usage is TRBV28 and J usage is TRBJ1-5; no definite D call. CDR1 and CDR2 (germline): MDHEN, SYDVKM. V lost 6 bases and J 0 bases, leaving 12 bases between the germline ends. CDR3 length: 15 residues. The CDR3 DNA reads as TGTGCCAGCAGGAAAGCGGGTTATAGCAATCAGCCCCAGCATTTT. Its protein is CASRKAGYSNQPQHF. Full variable domain (rest looked up from reference TRBV28 and TRBJ1-5): DVKVTQSSRYLVKRTGEKVFLECVQDMDHENMFWYRQDPGLGLRLIYFSYDVKMKEKGDIPEGYSVSREKKERFSLILESASTNQTSMYLCASRKAGYSNQPQHFGDGTRLSIL.

This chain uses TRBV4-2 with TRBJ1-3; 9 nucleotides align to TRBD1. With V trimmed by 3 bases and J by 1 base, 4 bases remained unmatched. The germline V gene has CDR1 LGHNA and CDR2 YNFKEQ. The CDR3 consists of 16 residues. CDR3 region: CASSQATGGSGNTIYF. As DNA, the CDR3 is TGTGCCAGCAGCCAGGCGACAGGGGGTTCTGGAAACACCATATATTTT.

This clone appeared once. This chain joins TRBV12-2 and TRBJ1-2; the table calls TRBD1, which could not be checked here. TRBV12-2 is a pseudogene locus. This CDR3 region has 17 residues. The CDR3 DNA follows: TGTGCAAGTCGCTTAGCGTCTGATGACAGGCAAAACTATGGCTACACCTTC. Its translation: CASRLASDDRQNYGYTF.

The genes are TRBV4-3 and TRBJ2-1, with D perhaps matching TRBD2 (5 bases). The V gene's germline CDR1 is LGHNA and CDR2 YSLEER. V was clipped by 1 base and J by 8 bases, with 12 bases between them. The CDR3 consists of 14 residues. The DNA of the CDR3 is TGCGCCAGCAGCCAAGTACCGGGGATCTATGAGCAGTTCTTC. As protein: CASSQVPGIYEQFF.

V is TRBV29-1 and J is TRBJ2-5; D gene ambiguous. The CDR3 loop spans 13 amino acids. Per germline, CDR1 SQVTM and CDR2 ANQGSEA. The V end lost 7 bases, the J end lost 4 bases, and 16 bases lay between the germline ends. For the CDR3, the DNA is TGCAGCGGAGGTCTCAAGTTACGAGAGACCCAGTACTTC. It codes for CSGGLKLRETQYF.

This chain joins TRBV6-6 and TRBJ2-7, with 7 nucleotides matching TRBD1. CDR1 MNHNY and CDR2 SVGAGI come from the germline V gene (reference sequence). Trimming took 2 bases from V and 4 from J; bases not matched to a gene: 5. CDR3 length: 14 residues. In DNA, the CDR3 is TGTGCCAGCAGTTACCGTGCAGGGGGTTACGAGCAGTACTTC. It encodes CASSYRAGGYEQYF.

The V gene is TRBV10-1, the J gene TRBJ2-1, with 9 bases matching TRBD2. CDR1 and CDR2 from the germline V gene are WNHNN and SYGVQD (reference sequence). V was pared by 0 bases and J by 10 bases, with 10 bases of the junction left unmatched. The CDR3 runs to 16 residues. The CDR3 here is CASSESRLADLREQFF. The DNA of the CDR3 is TGCGCCAGCAGTGAGTCGCGACTAGCGGACTTGCGGGAGCAGTTCTTC.

The chain's CDR3 is CASSGNTPGQIYEQYF. The DNA of the CDR3 is TGTGCCAGCAGTGGAAATACGCCCGGACAGATCTACGAGCAGTACTTC. V gene TRBV25-1 combines with J gene TRBJ2-7; a possible D gene is TRBD1 (6 bases). This CDR3 has 16 residues. CDR1 and CDR2 (germline): MGHDK, SYGVNS. Between the trimmed V and J ends, which lost 4 bases and 3 bases, there was a span of 19 bases.

V usage is TRBV10-3 and J usage is TRBJ1-2; TRBD1 matches 7 bases. The CDR3 has 13 amino acids. Losses at the gene ends were 6 bases for V and 3 bases for J; bases not matched to a gene: 4. Germline CDR1 is ENHRY and CDR2 is SYGVKD. CDR3 residues: CAISSGTDYGYTF. As DNA, the CDR3 is TGTGCCATCAGCTCCGGGACAGACTATGGCTACACCTTC.

The chain is built from TRBV9 and TRBJ1-1; D is uncertain. V was cut by 4 bases and J by 2 bases, with 3 bases left in between. The CDR3 spans 11 residues. From germline, CDR1 is SGDLS and CDR2 YYNGEE. The CDR3, as DNA: TGTGCCAGCAGCCCTAACACTGAAGCTTTCTTT. This codes for CASSPNTEAFF.

This sequence joins TRBV9 and TRBJ2-2; TRBD1 matches 10 bases. CDR1 is SGDLS and CDR2 is YYNGEE in the germline V gene. V lost 4 bases and J lost 5; bases outside the gene matches: 11. CDR3 length: 17 residues. CDR3 bases: TGTGCCAGCAGCACGAGCGGGACAGGGGATCGGACCGGGGAGCTGTTTTTT. This gives the protein CASSTSGTGDRTGELFF.

The chain links TRBV7-2 to TRBJ2-3; D unclear. This CDR3 has 14 amino acids. V was cut by 6 bases and J by 0 bases, with 10 bases left in between. The V gene's germline CDR1 is SGHTA and CDR2 FQGNSA. DNA of the CDR3: TGTGCCAGCAGTCAGGAATTTAGCACAGATACGCAGTATTTT. Translating gives CASSQEFSTDTQYF.

This clone was seen a handful of times. The chain links TRBV5-1 to TRBJ1-2; 7 bases line up with TRBD1. Germline V lookup: CDR1 SGHRS, CDR2 YFSETQ. Unmatched junction bases numbered 10, after V lost 0 bases and J lost 8 bases. This CDR3 contains 15 residues. CDR3 loop: CASSLDGTDFGGYTF. The CDR3 nucleotides are TGCGCCAGCAGCTTGGATGGGACAGATTTCGGCGGCTACACCTTC.

This CDR3 is CSARTGTEVYGYTF. Written as DNA, the CDR3 is TGCAGCGCAAGGACCGGGACAGAGGTCTATGGCTACACCTTC. V and J are TRBV29-1 and TRBJ1-2; the match to TRBD1 covers 7 bases. The CDR3 consists of 14 residues. CDR1 is SQVTM and CDR2 is ANQGSEA in the germline V gene. Unmatched junction bases numbered 12, after V lost 7 bases and J lost 4 bases.

J is TRBJ1-3 and V is TRBV9; D is unresolved. Germline V CDR1 and CDR2: SGDLS, YYNGEE. This CDR3 contains 15 residues. V was trimmed by 4 bases and J by 0 bases, leaving 11 bases between them. The CDR3 spells CASSPSLSSGNTIYF. CDR3 DNA: TGTGCCAGCAGCCCAAGCCTTTCCTCTGGAAACACCATATATTTT. Combining the CDR3 with reference TRBV9 and TRBJ1-3 gives the whole variable domain DSGVTQTPKHLITATGQRVTLRCSPRSGDLSVYWYQQSLDQGLQFLIQYYNGEERAKGNILERFSAQQFPDLHSELNLSSLELGDSALYFCASSPSLSSGNTIYFGEGSWLTVV.

This chain uses TRBV11-2 with TRBJ2-7, with D unclear. The CDR3 runs 13 residues. The germline CDR1 and CDR2 sequences are SGHAT and FQNNGV. V was shortened by 1 base and J by 3 bases, with 7 bases between the two germline ends. CDR3 DNA: TGTGCCAGCAGCTTAGGGCCAGACTACGAGCAGTACTTC. This sequence encodes CASSLGPDYEQYF.

The genes are TRBV6-5 and TRBJ1-5; D unclear. Germline lookup yields CDR1 MNHEY and CDR2 SVGAGI. Trimming took off 5 bases at V and 0 bases at J, with 11 bases between the two ends. The CDR3 extends over 15 amino acids. CDR3 bases: TGTGCCAGCAGTCTTACTACCGCTAGCAATCAGCCCCAGCATTTT. Protein product: CASSLTTASNQPQHF.

This sequence joins TRBV7-2 and TRBJ2-7; possibly TRBD2 for D (6 bases). Trimming stripped 11 bases from V and 1 base from J, with 6 bases between. This CDR3 is built from 10 residues. CDR1 SGHTA and CDR2 FQGNSA come from the germline V gene. DNA for the CDR3: TGTGCCGCGGGGTCCTACGAGCAGTACTTC. Amino acids: CAAGSYEQYF.

The CDR3 region has the DNA TGCGCCAGCAGCTTGAGGCTAGCGAAGGACGAGCAGTACTTC. It encodes CASSLRLAKDEQYF. This chain joins TRBV5-1 and TRBJ2-7, with D perhaps matching TRBD2 (6 bases). V was shortened by 1 base and J by 5 bases, with 13 bases between the two germline ends. The CDR3 is made up of 14 amino acids. Germline V lookup: CDR1 SGHRS, CDR2 YFSETQ.

CDR3 sequence reads: CASSYSGQPYGYTF. The CDR3 nucleotides are TGTGCCAGCAGTTACTCGGGCCAGCCGTATGGCTACACCTTC. J is TRBJ1-2 and V is TRBV6-5; D remains unclear. CDR3 size: 14 residues. Trimming removed 0 bases from V and 5 bases from J, with 10 bases in between. Germline values: CDR1 MNHEY, CDR2 SVGAGI.

V gene TRBV5-8 combines with J gene TRBJ2-2; no firm D call. With 4 bases removed from V and 12 bases from J, the gap between germline ends came to 13 bases. The germline gives CDR1 SGHTS, CDR2 YDEGEE. The CDR3 has 12 amino acids. The CDR3 sequence is CASSPRSRKLFF. The CDR3 region has the DNA TGTGCCAGCAGCCCTAGGTCGCGGAAGCTGTTTTTT.